Listed below are T cell receptor beta chains from one sample, sequenced in a study of response to subunit inactivated influenza vaccine. TCRdb fed the RT-PCR reads into MiXCR, producing one record per CDR3 protein. The sample holds fewer than 700,000 distinct CDR3 sequences; about an eighth are singletons and the top ten take around 13%. The material was PBMCs from blood, obtained around seven weeks after vaccination. These receptors were obtained from a middle-aged man who received an inactivated influenza vaccine. Each CDR3 is given with its conserved first and last residue. D genes are given only for firm matches. For some rows the clone size is stated as once, few or many, or as a class when expanded; others skip it.

size,D,V,J,DNA,CDR3
many,TRBD2,TRBV27,TRBJ2-1,TGTGCCAGCAGTATCCTCGGGACTAGGGGGGACAATGAGCAGTTCTTC,CASSILGTRGDNEQFF
NA,NA,TRBV7-8,TRBJ1-5,TGTGCCAGCAGCCGGCAGGGTTGGCCGCCCCAGCATTTT,CASSRQGWPPQHF
few,TRBD2,TRBV20-1,TRBJ2-5,TGCAGTGCCAGCGGGAATATGGAACAACAAGAGACCCAGTACTTC,CSASGNMEQQETQYF
NA,TRBD1,TRBV12-3/TRBV12-4,TRBJ1-2,TGTGCCAGCAGTTTAGAACAAGGGACAGACGGCTACATCTTC,CASSLEQGTDGYIF
few,TRBD2,TRBV20-1,TRBJ2-3,TGCAGTGCTAGGGGGCTTCTAGCGGGAGGAACAGATACGCAGTATTTT,CSARGLLAGGTDTQYF
NA,NA,TRBV19,TRBJ1-2,TGTGCCAGTAGTTTGGGGACGAAGTTCTATGGCTACACCTTC,CASSLGTKFYGYTF
many,TRBD2,TRBV20-1,TRBJ2-2,TGCAGTGCTAGAGTAGCGGGTACAAACACCGGGGAGCTGTTTTTT,CSARVAGTNTGELFF
many,NA,TRBV6-5,TRBJ2-1,TGTGCCAGCAGTTACTCGACTCCACGGACTTACAATGAGCAGTTCTTC,CASSYSTPRTYNEQFF
NA,NA,TRBV20-1,TRBJ2-7,TGCAGTGCTAGAGTCCCGTTTGGGTCTTACGAGCAGTACTTC,CSARVPFGSYEQYF
NA,TRBD1,TRBV10-3,TRBJ2-2,TGTGCCATCAGGGGAGGACAGGGTTACACCGGGGAGCTGTTTTTT,CAIRGGQGYTGELFF
NA,TRBD1,TRBV20-1,TRBJ1-1,TGCAGTGCTAGACCCGGGACAGGGAGGATGGATTTCTTT,CSARPGTGRMDFF
many,TRBD2,TRBV20-1,TRBJ2-1,TGCAGTGCGTCCGGGACTAGCAAAGAGTGGGATGAGCAGTTCTTC,CSASGTSKEWDEQFF
few,NA,TRBV20-1,TRBJ1-2,TGCAGTGCTAGACCTTGGGGGACAAGCATCTATGGCTACACCTTC,CSARPWGTSIYGYTF
many,NA,TRBV29-1,TRBJ2-1,TGCAGCGTTGAGAGTAGGTACAATGAGCAGTTCTTC,CSVESRYNEQFF
few,TRBD1,TRBV10-3,TRBJ2-1,TGTGCCATCAGCCGTTCGACAGGGGATGAGCAGTTCTTC,CAISRSTGDEQFF
NA,TRBD1,TRBV15,TRBJ1-2,TGTGCCACCAGCAGGGGACAGGGGTGGCCTGGCTACACCTTC,CATSRGQGWPGYTF
few,NA,TRBV14,TRBJ2-2,TGTGCCAGCAGCCAATATTCGGTAGGACAGTACACCGGGGAGCTGTTTTTT,CASSQYSVGQYTGELFF
few,NA,TRBV7-9,TRBJ2-2,TGTGCCTGTGACTACCTGCCCGGGGAGCTGTTTTTT,CACDYLPGELFF
many,NA,TRBV29-1,TRBJ2-7,TGCAGCGTTGGGGGCAGGGTCTCCTACGAGCAGTACTTC,CSVGGRVSYEQYF
few,TRBD1,TRBV29-1,TRBJ1-6,TGCAGCGTTGCGTATTCGGGACAGGGGAATTCACCCCTCCACTTT,CSVAYSGQGNSPLHF
few,TRBD2,TRBV18,TRBJ2-3,TGTGCCAGCTCAACGGGACTAGCGGGAGTTTTGAGCACAGATACGCAGTATTTT,CASSTGLAGVLSTDTQYF
NA,TRBD1,TRBV4-2,TRBJ2-7,TGTGCCAGCAGCCAACCTGGACAGGGTTCCTACGAGCAGTACTTC,CASSQPGQGSYEQYF
many,NA,TRBV7-2,TRBJ2-3,TGTGCCAGCAGCTTAGTAGCAGGGCGGACAGATACGCAGTATTTT,CASSLVAGRTDTQYF
NA,TRBD2,TRBV6-1,TRBJ2-2,TGTGCCAGCCGCCGTGGGGGGGAGGAACCCGGGGAGCTGTTTTTT,CASRRGGEEPGELFF
few,NA,TRBV7-9,TRBJ1-2,TGTGCCAGCAGCTTAGGTGTCACCAACTATGGCTACACCTTC,CASSLGVTNYGYTF
NA,NA,TRBV20-1,TRBJ2-5,TGCAGTGCTAGAGATCCCGGGACACCGGGAGAGACCCAGTACTTC,CSARDPGTPGETQYF
few,NA,TRBV5-1,TRBJ1-1,TGCGCCAGCAGCTTGTTGGGGAGGAACACTGAAGCTTTCTTT,CASSLLGRNTEAFF
once,TRBD2,TRBV12-3/TRBV12-4,TRBJ2-3,TGTGCCAGCTGTGCCCGAGGACTAGCGGGGATTATTACAGATACGCAGTATTTT,CASCARGLAGIITDTQYF
many,TRBD1,TRBV5-1,TRBJ2-5,TGCGCCAGCAGCAGGGGACAGCAAGAGACCCAGTACTTC,CASSRGQQETQYF